This TCR beta chain was documented in a study of OX40 agonist ivuxolimab in advanced cancers. Profiling relied on immunoSEQ multiplex PCR, and the TCRdb table lists in-frame clones only, not all of them. The sample carries over 45,000 clones, 80% recorded once. The CDR3 runs to 11 residues. The ends were cut back, 2 bases at V and 8 bases at J, with 4 bases in the middle. Germline values: CDR1 MNHEY, CDR2 SVGAGI. The sample holds a few counts of this clone. The chain joins TRBV6-5 to TRBJ2-1; D call uncertain. Here the sequenced sample was CD4+ or CD8+ T cells sorted from blood, taken in a trial of the OX40 agonist ivuxolimab. The TCR sequence derives from an adult with an advanced solid tumor such as melanoma, head and neck, liver or kidney cancer. CDR3 sequence: CASSYVDEQFF. The DNA for the CDR3 is TGTGCCAGCAGTTACGTCGATGAGCAGTTCTTC.